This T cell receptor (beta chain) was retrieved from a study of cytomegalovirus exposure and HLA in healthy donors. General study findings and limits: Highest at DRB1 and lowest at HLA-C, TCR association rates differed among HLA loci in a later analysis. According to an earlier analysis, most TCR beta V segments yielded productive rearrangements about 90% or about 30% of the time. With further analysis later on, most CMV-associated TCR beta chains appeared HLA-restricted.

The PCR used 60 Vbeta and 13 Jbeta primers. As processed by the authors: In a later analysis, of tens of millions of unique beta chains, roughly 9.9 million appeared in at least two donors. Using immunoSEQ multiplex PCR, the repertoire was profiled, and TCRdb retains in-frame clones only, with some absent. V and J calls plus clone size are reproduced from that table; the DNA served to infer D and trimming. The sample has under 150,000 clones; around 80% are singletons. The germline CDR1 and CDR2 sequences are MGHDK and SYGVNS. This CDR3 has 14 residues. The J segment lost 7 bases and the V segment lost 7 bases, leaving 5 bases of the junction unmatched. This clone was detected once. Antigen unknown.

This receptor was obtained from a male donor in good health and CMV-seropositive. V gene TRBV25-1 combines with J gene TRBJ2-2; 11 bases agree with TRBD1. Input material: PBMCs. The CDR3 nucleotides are TGTGCCAGCATTGGACAGGGGGCGGTCGGGGAGCTGTTTTTT. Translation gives CASIGQGAVGELFF. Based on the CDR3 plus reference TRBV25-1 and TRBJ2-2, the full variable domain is EADIYQTPRYLVIGTGKKITLECSQTMGHDKMYWYQQDPGMELHLIHYSYGVNSTEKGDLSSESTVSRIRTEHFPLTLESARPSHTSQYLCASIGQGAVGELFFGEGSRLTVL.